Shown below are 18 T cell receptor beta chains from a single sample sequenced in a study of blood T cell repertoires in COVID-19. Assay: immunoSEQ multiplex PCR; the TCRdb copy retains only in-frame clones and omits some. The sample has hundreds of thousands of clones; 88% are singletons. The source material was PBMCs or T cells enriched from blood (not recorded which). These receptors all come from a woman aged 50 to 65 who had recovered from COVID-19.

This chain connects TRBV28 to TRBJ1-4; D is unclear. Germline CDR1 reads MDHEN; CDR2 reads SYDVKM. With 8 bases removed from V and 8 bases from J, the gap between germline ends came to 15 bases. This CDR3 has 13 amino acids. For the CDR3, the DNA is TGTGCCAGCGTGAGCTTCTGGGAGGAAAAACTGTTTTTT. Translated: CASVSFWEEKLFF.

This chain joins TRBV5-8 and TRBJ2-5, with 7 bases identical to TRBD1. The J segment lost 2 bases and the V segment lost 0 bases, leaving 4 bases of the junction unmatched. Germline V gives CDR1 SGHTS, CDR2 YDEGEE. The CDR3 loop spans 15 amino acids. CDR3 nucleotide sequence: TGTGCCAGCAGCTTGGGGACAGGTTATCAAGAGACCCAGTACTTC. Its protein product is CASSLGTGYQETQYF.

The V and J genes are TRBV28 and TRBJ2-7; 8 bases fit TRBD2. The V gene end was trimmed by 5 bases and the J gene end by 2 bases; junction bases not matched to a gene: 5. The CDR3 has 14 amino acids. CDR1 and CDR2 (germline): MDHEN, SYDVKM. CDR3 bases: TGTGCCAGCAGTCTAACTAGCGGAACCTACGAGCAGTACTTC. Translated: CASSLTSGTYEQYF.

CDR3 DNA sequence: TGTGCCTGTTCTACAGGGAATAGCAATCAGCCCCAGCATTTT. It yields the protein CACSTGNSNQPQHF. This rearrangement joins TRBV30 to TRBJ1-5; D perhaps matches TRBD1 (6 bases). In germline, CDR1 is GTSNPN, CDR2 SVGIG (reference sequence). V was trimmed by 6 bases and J by 0 bases, leaving 12 bases between them. The CDR3 extends over 14 amino acids.

This rearrangement joins TRBV7-2 to TRBJ2-3, with 7 nucleotides matching TRBD1. The germline CDR1 and CDR2 sequences are SGHTA and FQGNSA. The CDR3 runs 14 residues. J gave up 2 bases and V 5 bases, and 4 bases lay outside the gene matches. The CDR3 DNA reads TGTGCCAGCAGCCTGGACAGGAACACAGATACGCAGTATTTT. This sequence encodes CASSLDRNTDTQYF.

The genes are TRBV5-1 and TRBJ1-1; possibly TRBD1 for D (6 bases). This CDR3 has 14 residues. Germline V gene data show CDR1 as SGHRS and CDR2 as YFSETQ. The V and J ends lost 1 base and 3 bases respectively, with 10 bases between them. In DNA, the CDR3 is TGCGCCAGCAGCTTGAGGGGGAGGGACACTGAAGCTTTCTTT. Its translation: CASSLRGRDTEAFF.

This clone showed up just a few times. The rearrangement uses TRBV29-1 and TRBJ1-1, with TRBD1 matching over 12 bases. This CDR3 region has 16 residues. From germline, CDR1 is SQVTM and CDR2 ANQGSEA. The V gene end was trimmed by 6 bases and the J gene end by 6 bases; junction bases not matched to a gene: 14. CDR3: CSVGQGASSYGAEAFF. The CDR3 DNA reads as TGCAGCGTGGGACAGGGGGCCTCTTCTTACGGGGCTGAAGCTTTCTTT.

The rearrangement uses TRBV6-2 or TRBV6-3 and TRBJ1-2, with 10 positions matching TRBD1. Trimming at V came to 3 bases and at J to 7 bases, leaving 20 bases not matched to a gene. The CDR3 sequence is 19 residues long. Germline V lookup: CDR1 MNHEY, CDR2 SVGEGT. CDR3 DNA: TGTGCCAGCAGTTATTCTGTGACCTTCCGGGACAGGGGATTATTTGGCTACACCTTC. It yields the protein CASSYSVTFRDRGLFGYTF.

The CDR3 DNA reads as TGTGCCACCAGCAGAGAAATAGCGGGACGGGAGACCCAGTACTTC. Translating it yields CATSREIAGRETQYF. The rearrangement joins TRBV15 to TRBJ2-5, with TRBD2 identical over 8 bases. V trimming: 0 bases; J trimming: 5 bases; junction bases outside the gene matches: 5. The V gene's germline CDR1 is LNHNV and CDR2 YYDKDF (reference sequence). This CDR3 spans 15 amino acids.

The rearrangement uses TRBV7-9 and TRBJ2-7, with TRBD1 matching over 11 bases. The CDR3 contains 19 residues. Trimming at V came to 2 bases and at J to 0 bases, leaving 12 bases not matched to a gene. The germline V gene has CDR1 SEHNR and CDR2 FQNEAQ (reference sequence). The DNA for the CDR3 is TGTGCCAGCAGCTTATCGTACCCCGGACAGGGGGCAAGCTCCTACGAGCAGTACTTC. It translates to CASSLSYPGQGASSYEQYF.

The J gene is TRBJ2-7, the V gene TRBV2; the match to TRBD2 covers 11 bases. The V gene end was trimmed by 4 bases and the J gene end by 5 bases; junction bases not matched to a gene: 10. Germline V lookup: CDR1 SNHLY, CDR2 FYNNEI. CDR3 length equals 16 residues. The CDR3 bases are TGTGCCAGCAGTGCGGGGGTAGCGGGAGGGCGGGACGAGCAGTACTTC. It specifies CASSAGVAGGRDEQYF.

The J gene is TRBJ2-1, the V gene TRBV11-2; 16 nucleotides line up with TRBD2. Looked up from germline, CDR1 is SGHAT and CDR2 is FQNNGV. The CDR3 length is 15 residues. V was clipped by 5 bases and J by 10 bases; unmatched bases: 5. The CDR3 coding sequence is TGTGCCAGCAGCAATCCGGGACTAGCGGGAGGGGAGCAGTTCTTC. This translates into CASSNPGLAGGEQFF.

This sequence joins TRBV5-1 and TRBJ2-7; 9 positions match TRBD1. V lost 1 base to trimming and J lost 4 bases; unmatched junction nucleotides: 12. The length of the CDR3 is 17 residues. Germline CDR1 SGHRS, CDR2 YFSETQ. CDR3 amino acids: CASSLRPSGQGTYEQYF. DNA for the CDR3: TGCGCCAGCAGCTTGAGACCCTCGGGACAGGGAACATACGAGCAGTACTTC.

The chain couples TRBV6-2 or TRBV6-3 to TRBJ2-3, with 9 bases that match TRBD1. Unmatched junction bases numbered 7, after V lost 2 bases and J lost 1 base. Germline CDR1 and CDR2: MNHEY and SVGEGT. This CDR3 spans 17 amino acids. The CDR3 loop reads CASSYRRTGDGTDTQYF. CDR3 in DNA: TGTGCCAGCAGTTACCGCAGGACAGGGGACGGCACAGATACGCAGTATTTT.

This chain connects TRBV14 to TRBJ1-2; 7 bases agree with TRBD1. There are 16 residues in the CDR3. CDR1 and CDR2 (germline): SGHDN, FVKESK. Trimming removed 0 bases from V and 0 bases from J; junction bases left unmatched: 4. In nucleotides, the CDR3 is TGTGCCAGCAGCCAAGATATGACAGGGTCTAACTATGGCTACACCTTC. Translated: CASSQDMTGSNYGYTF.

This chain joins TRBV7-2 and TRBJ2-1; TRBD2 matches 7 bases. This CDR3 has 16 residues. Germline lookup yields CDR1 SGHTA and CDR2 FQGNSA. J gave up 4 bases and V 7 bases, and 13 bases lay outside the gene matches. CDR3: CASTPPAGVLYNEQFF. CDR3 in DNA: TGTGCCAGCACCCCCCCCGCGGGAGTTTTGTACAATGAGCAGTTCTTC.

This clone was recorded a few times. At the DNA level, this CDR3 is encoded by other sequences in the same sample as well. V usage is TRBV7-8 and J usage is TRBJ1-1, with D tentatively TRBD1 (5 bases). The V and J ends lost 3 bases and 4 bases respectively, with 9 bases between them. CDR1 SGHVS and CDR2 FQNEAQ come from the germline V gene. The CDR3 sequence is 13 residues long. CDR3 bases: TGTGCCAGCAGCTTGGGCAGGGTCACTGAAGCTTTCTTT. Its translation is CASSLGRVTEAFF.

The CDR3 nucleotides are TGTGCCAGCAGCTCAGGGGGCGGCTACACCTTC. Translating gives CASSSGGGYTF. The chain joins TRBV7-6 to TRBJ1-2; the match to TRBD1 covers 8 bases. The CDR3 length is 11 residues. J lost 8 bases, V lost 4 bases, and 0 bases had no gene match. Germline CDR1 reads SGHVS; CDR2 reads FNYEAQ.